This T cell receptor beta chain was identified in a study of T cell clonality in common variable immunodeficiency. Replacement immunoglobulin had been given to every CVID subject for at least one year. This CDR3 region has 14 residues. J gave up 2 bases and V 3 bases, and 3 bases lay outside the gene matches. Per germline, CDR1 KGHSH and CDR2 LQKENI. Measured with immunoSEQ multiplex PCR; TCRdb has only the in-frame clones, and not every one. The counts give roughly 16,000 clones, none of them seen only once; about 14% is held by the top ten. Notes on this clone: Its target is unknown. The CDR3 extends 3 residues past the end of the read, so its final part is completed from the germline J gene. In the same sample, other DNA sequences code for this CDR3.

Study-wide findings and caveats: Common variable immunodeficiency TCR beta sequences reportedly had fewer deletions and N-nucleotide insertions.

What was sequenced was peripheral blood mononuclear cells. The V and J genes are TRBV18 and TRBJ2-7, with 8 bases matching TRBD1. The sequence came from a human donor with common variable immunodeficiency. The DNA read from the CDR3 is TGTGCCAGCTCACCGCCGACAGGGGCCTACGAG. Amino acid sequence: CASSPPTGAYE. The whole CDR3 sequence is CASSPPTGAYEQYF.